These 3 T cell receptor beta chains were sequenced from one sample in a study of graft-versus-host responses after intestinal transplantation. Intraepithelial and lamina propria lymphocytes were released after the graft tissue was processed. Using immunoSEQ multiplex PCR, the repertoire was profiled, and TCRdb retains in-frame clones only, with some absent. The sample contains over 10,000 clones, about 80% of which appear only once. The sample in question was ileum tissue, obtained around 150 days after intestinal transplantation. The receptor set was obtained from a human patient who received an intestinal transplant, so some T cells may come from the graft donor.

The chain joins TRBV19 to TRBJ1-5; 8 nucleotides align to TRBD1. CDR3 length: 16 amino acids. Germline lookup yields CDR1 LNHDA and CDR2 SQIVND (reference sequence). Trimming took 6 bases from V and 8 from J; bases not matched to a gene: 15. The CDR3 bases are TGTGCCAGTAGCCAGGGACAGGCTAGGACCTTTGAGCCCCAGCATTTT. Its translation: CASSQGQARTFEPQHF.

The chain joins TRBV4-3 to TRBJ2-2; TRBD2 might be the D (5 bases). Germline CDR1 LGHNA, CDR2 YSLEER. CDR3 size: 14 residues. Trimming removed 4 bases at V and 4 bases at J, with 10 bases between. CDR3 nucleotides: TGCGCCAGCAGCCGGGAGTGGGGCACCGGGGAGCTGTTTTTT. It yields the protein CASSREWGTGELFF.

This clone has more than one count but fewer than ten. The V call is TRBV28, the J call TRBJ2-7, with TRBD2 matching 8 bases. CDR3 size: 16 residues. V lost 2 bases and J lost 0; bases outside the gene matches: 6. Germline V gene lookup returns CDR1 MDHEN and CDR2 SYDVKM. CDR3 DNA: TGTGCCAGCAGTTTACTAGCGGGCACCAGCTCCTACGAGCAGTACTTC. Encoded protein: CASSLLAGTSSYEQYF. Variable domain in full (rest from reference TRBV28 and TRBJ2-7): DVKVTQSSRYLVKRTGEKVFLECVQDMDHENMFWYRQDPGLGLRLIYFSYDVKMKEKGDIPEGYSVSREKKERFSLILESASTNQTSMYLCASSLLAGTSSYEQYFGPGTRLTVT.